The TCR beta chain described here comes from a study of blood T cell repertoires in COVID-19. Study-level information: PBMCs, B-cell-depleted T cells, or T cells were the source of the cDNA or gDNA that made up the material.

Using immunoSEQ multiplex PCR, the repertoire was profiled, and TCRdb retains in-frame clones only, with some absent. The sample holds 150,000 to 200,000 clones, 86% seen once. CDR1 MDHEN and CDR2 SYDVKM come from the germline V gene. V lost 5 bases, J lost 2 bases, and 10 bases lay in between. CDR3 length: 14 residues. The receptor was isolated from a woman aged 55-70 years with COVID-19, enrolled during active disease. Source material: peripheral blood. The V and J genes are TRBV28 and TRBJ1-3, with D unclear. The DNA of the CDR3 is TGTGCCAGCAGTCTCGGTTTTGCTGGAAACACCATATATTTT. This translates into CASSLGFAGNTIYF.